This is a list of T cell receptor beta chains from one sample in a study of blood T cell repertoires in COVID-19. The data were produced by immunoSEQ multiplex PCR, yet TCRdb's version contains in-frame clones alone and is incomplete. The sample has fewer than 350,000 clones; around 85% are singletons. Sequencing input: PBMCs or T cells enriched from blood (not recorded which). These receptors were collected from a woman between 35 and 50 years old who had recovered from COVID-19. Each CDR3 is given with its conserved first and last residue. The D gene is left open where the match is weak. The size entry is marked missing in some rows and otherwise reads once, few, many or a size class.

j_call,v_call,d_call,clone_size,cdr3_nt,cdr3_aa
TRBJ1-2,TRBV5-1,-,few,TGCGCCAGCAGCTTGGAGGGGGTCGGTGGCTACACCTTC,CASSLEGVGGYTF
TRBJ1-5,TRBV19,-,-,TGTGCCAGTAGTCGGGGTTTTCAGCCCCAGCATTTT,CASSRGFQPQHF
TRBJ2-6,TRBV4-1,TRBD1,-,TGCGCCAGCAGCCAACAGGGGGCTGGGGCCAACGTCCTGACTTTC,CASSQQGAGANVLTF
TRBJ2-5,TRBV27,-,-,TGTGCCAGCAGTTTATTGGGGACACAGCAAGAGACCCAGTACTTC,CASSLLGTQQETQYF
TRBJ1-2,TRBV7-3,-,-,TGTGCCAGCAGCTTAGGGGGGGCCAATGGCTACACCTTC,CASSLGGANGYTF
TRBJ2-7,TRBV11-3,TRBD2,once,TGTGCCAGCAGCTTAGCCGCCCCACAGCGGGAGCTCCAATCCTACGAGCAGTACTTC,CASSLAAPQRELQSYEQYF
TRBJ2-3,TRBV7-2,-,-,TGTGCCAGCAGCTTCCAGACTTTCTACGGGGATACGCAGTATTTT,CASSFQTFYGDTQYF
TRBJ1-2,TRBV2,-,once,TGTGCCAGCACCCCTGGACCGGGAAGCTACACCTTC,CASTPGPGSYTF
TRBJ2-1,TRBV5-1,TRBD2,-,TGCGCCAGCAGCCTCAATCTCGGGACTACCAATGAGCAGTTCTTC,CASSLNLGTTNEQFF
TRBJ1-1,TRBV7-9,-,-,TGTGCCAGCGAGAGAGTGGGGGCAATTAACACTGAAGCTTTCTTT,CASERVGAINTEAFF
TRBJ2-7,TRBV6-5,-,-,TGTGCCAGCAGTTACTTCGCGCAGGGGGGTTACGAGCAGTACTTC,CASSYFAQGGYEQYF
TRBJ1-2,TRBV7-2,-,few,TGTGCCAGCAGCTACCACAGGGATCCGGTAGGCTACACCTTC,CASSYHRDPVGYTF
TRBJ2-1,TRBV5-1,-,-,TGCGCCAGCAGCTTGCTGGGAGATAGGTACAATGAGCAGTTCTTC,CASSLLGDRYNEQFF
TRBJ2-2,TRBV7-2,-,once,TGTGCCAGCAGCTTATCTACGGGATACACCGGGGAGCTGTTTTTT,CASSLSTGYTGELFF
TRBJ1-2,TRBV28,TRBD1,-,TGTGCCAGCAAGGGACAGGCCCCTAACTATGGCTACACCTTC,CASKGQAPNYGYTF
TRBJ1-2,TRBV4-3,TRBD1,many,TGCGCCAGCAGTCCCCGACCCGGGACAGGGAATGGCTACACCTTC,CASSPRPGTGNGYTF
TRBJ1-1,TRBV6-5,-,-,TGTGCCAGCAGTTACCTTACAGGTGAAGCTTTCTTT,CASSYLTGEAFF
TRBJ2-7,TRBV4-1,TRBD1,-,TGCGCCAGCAGCCAAGAACGGGGTGGTGGGACAGGTGCCCTCTACGAGCAGTACTTC,CASSQERGGGTGALYEQYF
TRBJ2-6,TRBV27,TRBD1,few,TGTGCCAGCAGCCCCGACCGGGACAGCGCTAACGTCCTGACTTTC,CASSPDRDSANVLTF
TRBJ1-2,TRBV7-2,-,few,TGTGCCAGCAGCTTAGAAGTCGGGTTCGGTGGCTACACCTTC,CASSLEVGFGGYTF
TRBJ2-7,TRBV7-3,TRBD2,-,TGTGCCAGCAGTTTAGGCGCGGGAGTCTCCTACGAGCAGTACTTC,CASSLGAGVSYEQYF
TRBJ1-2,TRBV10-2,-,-,TGCGCCAGCAGTGAACAGAACTATGGCTACACCTTC,CASSEQNYGYTF
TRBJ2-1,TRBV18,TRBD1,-,TGTGCCAGCTCGCCCGGGACAGGGGCTCACAATGAGCAGTTCTTC,CASSPGTGAHNEQFF
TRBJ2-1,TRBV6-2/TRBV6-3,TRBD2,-,TGTGCCAGCAGTGGGACTAGCGGTTACAATGAGCAGTTCTTC,CASSGTSGYNEQFF
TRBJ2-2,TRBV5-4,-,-,TGTGCCAGCAGCTTGGGGGCAGGGGCCCTCACCGGGGAGCTGTTTTTT,CASSLGAGALTGELFF
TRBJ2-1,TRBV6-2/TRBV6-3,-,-,TGTGCCAGCAGTTTCCCCTTCTTGACAGGTATAGATGACAATGAGCAGTTCTTC,CASSFPFLTGIDDNEQFF
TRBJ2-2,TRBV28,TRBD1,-,TGTGCCATCAGGACAGGGCTCATAGTAAGCACCGGGGAGCTGTTTTTT,CAIRTGLIVSTGELFF
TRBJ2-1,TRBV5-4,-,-,TGTGCCAGCAGCCCACCCCTAGCGACCTACAATGAGCAGTTCTTC,CASSPPLATYNEQFF
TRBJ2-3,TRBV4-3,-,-,TGCGCCAGCAGCCACGGCCGCGGAACAGATACGCAGTATTTT,CASSHGRGTDTQYF
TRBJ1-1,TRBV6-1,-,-,TGTGCCAGCAGTTACGAGGTCCAAGCTTTCTTT,CASSYEVQAFF
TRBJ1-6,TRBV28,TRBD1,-,TGTGCCAGCAGCGGGACAGGGCATAATTCACCCCTCCACTTT,CASSGTGHNSPLHF
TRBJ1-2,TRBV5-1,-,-,TGCGCCAGCAGCCGCGACAATTACTATGGCTACACCTTC,CASSRDNYYGYTF
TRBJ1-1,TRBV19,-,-,TGTGCCAGCTCCGCAGGCAGGGATAGTGCTTTCTTT,CASSAGRDSAFF
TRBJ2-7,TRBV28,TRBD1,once,TGTGCCAGCACCCAACAGGGGGCGGTGCAGTACTTC,CASTQQGAVQYF
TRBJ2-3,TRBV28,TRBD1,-,TGTGCCAGCAGTTTATCCGGGACAGGGAACACAGATACGCAGTATTTT,CASSLSGTGNTDTQYF
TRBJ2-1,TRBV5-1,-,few,TGCGCCAGCAGCTTGGAGGAGCGGCGTTGGGCATCCTACAATGAGCAGTTCTTC,CASSLEERRWASYNEQFF
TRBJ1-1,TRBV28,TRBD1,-,TGTGCCAGCAGTTATGCTATGGGACAGCCGAACACTGAAGCTTTCTTT,CASSYAMGQPNTEAFF
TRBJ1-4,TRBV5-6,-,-,TGTGCCAGCAGCTTGGGGACAGTTAATGAAAAACTGTTTTTT,CASSLGTVNEKLFF
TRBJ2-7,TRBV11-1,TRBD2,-,TGTGCCAGCAGCCCGGGGGGTGCAGGGAACTACGAGCAGTACTTC,CASSPGGAGNYEQYF
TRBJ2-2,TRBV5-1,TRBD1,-,TGCGCCAGCAGCTTGGACAGGGGGCAAACCGGGGAGCTGTTTTTT,CASSLDRGQTGELFF
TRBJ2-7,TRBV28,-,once,TGTGCCAGCAGTTGGAGGACGCTTCCCTACGAGCAGTACTTC,CASSWRTLPYEQYF